This TCR beta chain originates from a study of cytomegalovirus exposure and HLA in healthy donors. Study conclusions and caveats: TCR beta sequences reportedly predicted the HLA-A and HLA-B alleles of most subjects accurately.

As to this clone: Its matching antigen is unknown.

This CDR3 is 14 amino acids long. V dropped 4 bases and J dropped 5; count of bases not matched to a gene: 5. CDR1 and CDR2 (germline): MNHNS, SASEGT. With 60 Vbeta and 13 Jbeta primers, the PCR was carried out. Method: immunoSEQ multiplex PCR; TCRdb's copy keeps in-frame clones and lacks some. The repertoire holds approximately 100,000 clones, approximately 70% seen once, with about 11% in the top ten. The chain employs TRBV6-1 and TRBJ1-5; 7 bases agree with TRBD1. The receptor was isolated from a man aged 35 to 55 in good health and CMV-seropositive. The material sequenced was PBMCs. In nucleotides, the CDR3 is TGTGCCAGCAGTGCTAGGGGGCCGGATCAGCCCCAGCATTTT. It is translated as CASSARGPDQPQHF.